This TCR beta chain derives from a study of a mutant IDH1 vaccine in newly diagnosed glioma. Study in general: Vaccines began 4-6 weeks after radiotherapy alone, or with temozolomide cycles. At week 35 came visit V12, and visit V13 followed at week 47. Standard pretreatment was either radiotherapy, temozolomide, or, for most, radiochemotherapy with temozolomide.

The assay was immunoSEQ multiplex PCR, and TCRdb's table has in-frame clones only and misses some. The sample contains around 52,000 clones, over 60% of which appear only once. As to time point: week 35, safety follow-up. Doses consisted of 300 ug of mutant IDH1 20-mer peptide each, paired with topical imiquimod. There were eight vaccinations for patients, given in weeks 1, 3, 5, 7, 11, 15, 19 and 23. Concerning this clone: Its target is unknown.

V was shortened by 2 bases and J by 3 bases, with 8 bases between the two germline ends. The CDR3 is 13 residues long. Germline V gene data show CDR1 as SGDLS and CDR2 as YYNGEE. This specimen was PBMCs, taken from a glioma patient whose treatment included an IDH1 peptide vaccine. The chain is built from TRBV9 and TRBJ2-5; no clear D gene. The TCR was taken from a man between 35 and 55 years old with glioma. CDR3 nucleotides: TGTGCCAGCAGCGTGGGATCGAAAGAGACCCAGTACTTC. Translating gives CASSVGSKETQYF.